This T cell receptor (beta chain) was retrieved from a study of CD8 T cells in Susac syndrome. The CDR3 spans 11 residues. V shed 7 bases and J shed 5 bases, with 8 bases lying between them. CDR1 is SEHNR, CDR2 FQNEAQ, per germline (reference sequence). With random hexamers, reverse transcription was performed on roughly 0.5 to 1 ug of RNA. Across 54 Vbeta and 13 Jbeta, TCR beta CDR3 was amplified with immunoSEQ multiplex PCR. TCRdb ran MiXCR on the immunoSEQ multiplex PCR reads and lists one entry per CDR3 protein. The repertoire has around 300,000 distinct CDR3 sequences, 85% of them found once; the top ten carry around 0.2%. Negative magnetic isolation gave CD8+ and CD4+ cells; FACS enriched CD8+ TEMRA.

The sequencing input was CD8+ T cells from PBMCs. The origin of this receptor is a human donor with multiple sclerosis. The V and J genes are TRBV7-9 and TRBJ1-1; D is uncertain. The CDR3 protein is CASNAGTEAFF. The CDR3, as DNA: TGTGCCAGCAACGCGGGTACTGAAGCTTTCTTT. Filled out from reference TRBV7-9 and TRBJ1-1, the complete variable domain reads DTGVSQNPRHKITKRGQNVTFRCDPISEHNRLYWYRQTLGQGPEFLTYFQNEAQLEKSRLLSDRFSAERPKGSFSTLEIQRTEQGDSAMYLCASNAGTEAFFGQGTRLTVV.